The clone carrying this TCR beta chain was counted a few times. The antigen remains unidentified. Every isolated RNA sample was fully reverse transcribed, so sequencing captured expressed TCRB transcripts. Method: immunoSEQ multiplex PCR; TCRdb's copy keeps in-frame clones and lacks some. The table lists 240,000 or so clones, about 14% of them singletons. The CDR3 extends over 15 amino acids. The germline V gene has CDR1 MRHNA and CDR2 SNTAGT. After removal of 2 bases from V and 6 bases from J, the junction contained 7 bases not matched to a gene. The entry originates in a study of beta chain features in type 1 diabetes. Study-level findings and limits: Within each of all four CD4+ subsets, Type 1 diabetes patients had TCRB CDR3s that were moderately but significantly shorter. Naive, central memory and regulatory TCRB repertoires appeared more similar among patients than healthy donors.

The sample was naive CD4+ T cells from blood. The rearrangement uses TRBV6-4 and TRBJ2-1; TRBD2 agrees at 7 bases. The sequence was collected from a man younger than 40 with type 1 diabetes. This chain's CDR3 is CASSDGGLAVNEQFF. In DNA, the CDR3 is TGTGCCAGCAGTGACGGTGGGCTAGCGGTCAATGAGCAGTTCTTC.